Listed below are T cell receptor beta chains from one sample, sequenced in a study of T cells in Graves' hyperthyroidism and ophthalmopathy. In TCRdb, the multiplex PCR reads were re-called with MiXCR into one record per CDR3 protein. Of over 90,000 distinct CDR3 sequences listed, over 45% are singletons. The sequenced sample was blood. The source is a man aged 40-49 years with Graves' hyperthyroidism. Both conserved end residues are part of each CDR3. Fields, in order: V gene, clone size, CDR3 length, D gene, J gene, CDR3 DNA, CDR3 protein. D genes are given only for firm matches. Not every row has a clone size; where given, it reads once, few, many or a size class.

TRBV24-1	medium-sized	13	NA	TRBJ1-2	TGTGCCACCAGTGAACGGGAGAACTATGGCTACACCTTC	CATSERENYGYTF
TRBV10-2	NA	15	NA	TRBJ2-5	TGCGCCAGCAGTGTCCCCCGGGGAGCCCAAGAGACCCAGTACTTC	CASSVPRGAQETQYF
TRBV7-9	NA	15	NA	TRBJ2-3	TGTGCCAGCAGCTTAGGGTCCGGGCAAAACAATGAGCAGTATTTT	CASSLGSGQNNEQYF
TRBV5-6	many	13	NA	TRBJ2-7	TGTGCCAGCAGCTTGGCCCAGAGTGGGGAGCAGTACTTC	CASSLAQSGEQYF
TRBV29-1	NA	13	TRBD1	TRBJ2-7	TGCAGCTCCACCGGGACAGGGAAGTGGGAGCAGTACTTC	CSSTGTGKWEQYF
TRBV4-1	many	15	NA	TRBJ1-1	TGCGCCAGCAGCCAAGAGGGAAGGGATGACACTGAAGCTTTCTTT	CASSQEGRDDTEAFF
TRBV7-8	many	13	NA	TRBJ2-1	TGTGCCAGCAGCTCCCCTGGCGCTCCTGAGCAGTTCTTC	CASSSPGAPEQFF
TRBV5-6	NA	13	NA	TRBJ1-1	TGTGCCAGCAGCTGGATTTCGAACACTGAAGCTTTCTTT	CASSWISNTEAFF
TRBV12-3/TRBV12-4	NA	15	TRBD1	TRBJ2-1	TGTGCCAGCAGTCCTAGATCCGGGACAGCGAATGAGCAGTTCTTC	CASSPRSGTANEQFF
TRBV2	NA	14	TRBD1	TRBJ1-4	TGTGCCAGCAGCGTGGACAGGGGAGGGGAAAAACTGTTTTTT	CASSVDRGGEKLFF
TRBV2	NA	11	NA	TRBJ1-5	TGTGCCAGCCAGGAGGAACAGCCCCAGCATTTT	CASQEEQPQHF
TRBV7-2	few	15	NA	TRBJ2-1	TGTGCCAGCTCACCATCTAAGAGCTCCTACAATGAGCAGTTCTTC	CASSPSKSSYNEQFF
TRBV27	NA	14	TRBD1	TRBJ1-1	TGTGCCAGCAGTTTGTGGGACAGGGACACTGAAGCTTTCTTT	CASSLWDRDTEAFF
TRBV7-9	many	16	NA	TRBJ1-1	TGTGCCAGCAGCTTAGGGGGCTATGGTCCCTCCGGTGAAGCTTTCTTT	CASSLGGYGPSGEAFF
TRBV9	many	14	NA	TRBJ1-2	TGTGCCAGCAGCGGGGGGGGCGCAGGACCTGGTTACACCTTC	CASSGGGAGPGYTF
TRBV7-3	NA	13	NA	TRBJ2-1	TGTGTCAGCAGCCGCGGGCCGGACAATGAGCAGTTCTTC	CVSSRGPDNEQFF
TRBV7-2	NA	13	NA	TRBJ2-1	TGTGCCAGCAGCTTAGGACAGAACAATGAGCAGTTCTTC	CASSLGQNNEQFF
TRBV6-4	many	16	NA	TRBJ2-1	TGTGCCAGCAGTTCGGAGGGAGTAGGTTCCTACAATGAGCAGTTCTTC	CASSSEGVGSYNEQFF
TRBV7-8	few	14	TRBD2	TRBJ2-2	TGTGCCAGCAGCTTACCGGGACTAGCGAGGGAGCTGTTTTTT	CASSLPGLARELFF
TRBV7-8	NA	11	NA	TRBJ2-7	TGTGCCAGCAGGCACCAGGGAGAGCAGTACTTC	CASRHQGEQYF
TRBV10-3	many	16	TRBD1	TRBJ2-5	TGTGCCACACGTGCCGGGGGACAGGGACATTTGGAGACCCAGTACTTC	CATRAGGQGHLETQYF
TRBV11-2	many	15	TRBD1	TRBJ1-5	TGTGCCAGCAGTTTAGGACAGGTTAGCAATCAGCCCCAGCATTTT	CASSLGQVSNQPQHF
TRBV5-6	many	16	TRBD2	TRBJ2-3	TGTGCCAGCAGTCAAGGACTAGCGGGAGTCACAGATACGCAGTATTTT	CASSQGLAGVTDTQYF
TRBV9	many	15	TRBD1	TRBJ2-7	TGTGCCAGCAGCGTAGAAGGGACAGGGGGCTACGAGCAGTACTTC	CASSVEGTGGYEQYF
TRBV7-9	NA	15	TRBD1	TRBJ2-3	TGTGCCAGCAGCTACAGGGGCGTGGGGGCAGATACGCAGTATTTT	CASSYRGVGADTQYF
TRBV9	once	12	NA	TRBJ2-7	TGTGCCAGCAGCCCCACAGGGTACGGGCAGTACTTC	CASSPTGYGQYF
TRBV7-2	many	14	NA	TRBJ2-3	TGTGCCAGCAGCTTAGCGTGGTCCCAAGATACGCAGTATTTT	CASSLAWSQDTQYF
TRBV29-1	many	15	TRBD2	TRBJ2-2	TGCAGCGCCCGGGGGACTACAGGGAACACCGGGGAGCTGTTTTTT	CSARGTTGNTGELFF
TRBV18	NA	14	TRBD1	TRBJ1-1	TGTGCCAGCTCGCTTTCGGGACAGCACACTGAAGCTTTCTTT	CASSLSGQHTEAFF
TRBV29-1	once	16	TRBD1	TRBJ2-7	TGCAGCGTTCTGACTAGGGGACAGGGACCTTCCTACGAGCAGTACTTC	CSVLTRGQGPSYEQYF
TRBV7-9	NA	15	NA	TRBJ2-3	TGTGCCAGCAGCTCCGCGGACAAGGGGGCAGATACGCAGTATTTT	CASSSADKGADTQYF
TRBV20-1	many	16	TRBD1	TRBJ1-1	TGCAGTGCTACTACACCGCAAACAGGGGTGGGCACTGAAGCTTTCTTT	CSATTPQTGVGTEAFF